This TCR beta chain was sequenced during a study of Ad26.COV2.S vaccination and SARS-CoV-2 variants. Overall study context: Recipients of Ad26.COV2.S got it intramuscularly, once or twice 56 days apart.

This table comes from immunoSEQ multiplex PCR, and its TCRdb copy is limited to in-frame clones, with some not included. The sample lists about 370,000 clones, roughly 90% occurring once. The CDR3 loop spans 13 amino acids. V was shortened by 7 bases and J by 1 base, with 7 bases between the two germline ends. Treatment defined: roughly 20 received Ad26.COV2.S at low or high dose, single or two shots; about five received placebo; per-sample allocation not given. Following the first vaccine or placebo injection, samples were taken on day 63. The sequence was collected from a person between 18 and 59 years old who received the Ad26.COV2.S COVID-19 vaccine or a placebo. The starting material was peripheral blood, obtained in a trial of Ad26.COV2.S vaccine versus placebo. This chain connects TRBV12-3 or TRBV12-4 to TRBJ2-2, with a weak D call TRBD2 (5 bases). The CDR3 protein is CASKAVNTGELFF. In nucleotides, the CDR3 is TGTGCCAGCAAAGCGGTGAACACCGGGGAGCTGTTTTTT.